This T cell receptor beta chain was observed in a study of T-cell reconstitution after alpha-beta-depleted transplantation in children (TCRdb year 2016). Turning to the overall study: Using TCR repertoire profiling, the study followed T-cell immune reconstitution in a quantitative way in children after TCRalphabeta/CD19-depleted allogeneic hematopoietic cell transplantation. Study-wide findings and limitations: Apparently early alphabetaT-cell count recovery about two months after transplant reportedly relied on only several hundred rapidly expanded clones derived from non-depleted graft cells. In some patients, the high TCRbeta diversity seen at day 60 was put down to recipient T cells and intrathymic progenitors that had survived conditioning. Hyperexpanded clone frequencies declined over subsequent months; after one year, T-cell counts and TCRbeta diversity were mostly attributed to newly produced T cells.

The treatment or condition tag for this specimen amounts to: allogeneic hematopoietic cell transplantation with graft depleted of TCRalphabeta T cells and CD19 B cells. The transplant recipients were children given TCRalphabeta/CD19-depleted allogeneic hematopoietic cell grafts. This clonotype was recorded a few times. Its antigen has not been determined. There are no base qualities to consult, and no much larger clone falls within one base. The library was built by means of PCR. The listed sequencing device is Illumina HiSeq 2500. TCR library preparation used molecular barcoding, with unique molecular identifiers applied to normalize quantification of the TCRbeta repertoire. TCRdb reanalyzed the raw reads on its own, using fastp at Q25 for trimming and MiXCR for clone calling, and kept in-frame beta chains. Every CDR3 protein is listed once, alongside the most common genes and DNA of its rows. In all, the sample holds approximately 1,000,000 distinct CDR3 sequences, and 25% to 30% of those were seen once. The top ten hold roughly 28% of the sample.

Between the V and J ends, shortened by 0 bases and 2 bases respectively, the junction contains 12 bases. Including the terminal cysteine and phenylalanine, the CDR3 comprises 15 residues. Only the CDR3 part of the read is kept: 45 bases, read in frame from the first base. The CDR1 and CDR2 encoded by the germline V gene (reference sequence) are DFQATT and SNEGSKA. Recombination joined TRBV20-1 with TRBJ2-3; the D gene is perhaps TRBD1, from 6 matching bases. The sequenced sample was PBMCs, mostly from graft donor cells, obtained 360 days after TCRalphabeta/CD19-depleted stem cell transplant. This receptor was taken from a boy younger than two who had a stem cell transplant for SCID, so the T cells may come from the graft donor. CDR3 sequence: CSARDGGRPTDTQYF. Here is the DNA: TGCAGTGCTAGAGATGGGGGCCGGCCCACAGATACGCAGTATTTT.